This T cell receptor (beta chain) was documented in a study of blood T cell repertoires in COVID-19. Here immunoSEQ multiplex PCR was the method, and the copy in TCRdb shows in-frame clones only, minus some. In the table there are some 240,000 clones, 80% to 90% of which are singletons. The V gene end was trimmed by 5 bases and the J gene end by 0 bases; junction bases not matched to a gene: 8. The germline V gene encodes CDR1 SGDLS and CDR2 YYNGEE. The CDR3 covers 17 residues. The sample consisted of peripheral blood. The TCR comes from a woman older than 75 with COVID-19, enrolled during active disease. This chain links TRBV9 with TRBJ1-4; 9 bases map to TRBD1. The CDR3: CASSKGQGPSTNEKLFF. Here the CDR3 DNA reads TGTGCCAGCAGTAAGGGACAGGGACCCTCAACTAATGAAAAACTGTTTTTT.